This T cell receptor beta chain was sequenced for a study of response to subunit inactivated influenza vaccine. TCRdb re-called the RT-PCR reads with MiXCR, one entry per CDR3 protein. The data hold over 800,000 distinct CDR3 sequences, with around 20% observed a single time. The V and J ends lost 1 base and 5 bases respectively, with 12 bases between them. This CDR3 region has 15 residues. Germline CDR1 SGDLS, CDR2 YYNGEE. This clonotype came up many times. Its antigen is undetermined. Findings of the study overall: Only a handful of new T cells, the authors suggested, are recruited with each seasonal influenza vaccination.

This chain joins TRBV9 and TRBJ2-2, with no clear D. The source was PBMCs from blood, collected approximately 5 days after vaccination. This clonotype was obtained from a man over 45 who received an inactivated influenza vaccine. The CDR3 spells CASSVLPRWTGELFF. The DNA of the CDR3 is TGTGCCAGCAGCGTACTGCCCCGCTGGACCGGGGAGCTGTTTTTT.